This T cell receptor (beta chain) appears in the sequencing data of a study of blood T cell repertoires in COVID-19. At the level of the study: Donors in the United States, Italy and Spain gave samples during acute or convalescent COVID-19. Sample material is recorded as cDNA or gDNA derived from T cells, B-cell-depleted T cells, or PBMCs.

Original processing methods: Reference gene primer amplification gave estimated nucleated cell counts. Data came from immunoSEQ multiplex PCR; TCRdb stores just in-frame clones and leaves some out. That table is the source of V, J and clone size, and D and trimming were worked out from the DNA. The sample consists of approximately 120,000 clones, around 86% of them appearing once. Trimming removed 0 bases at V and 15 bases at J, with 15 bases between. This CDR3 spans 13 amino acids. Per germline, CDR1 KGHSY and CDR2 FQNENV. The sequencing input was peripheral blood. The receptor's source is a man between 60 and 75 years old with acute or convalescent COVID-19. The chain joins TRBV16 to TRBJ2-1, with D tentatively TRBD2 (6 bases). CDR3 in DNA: TGTGCCAGCAGCCAATCGGCGAGGGAGGTGGTGTTCTTC. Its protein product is CASSQSAREVVFF.